This T cell receptor (beta chain) was recorded in a study of T-cell memory formation after mild COVID-19. Background on the study: Clusters were largely donor specific. General study findings and limits: Researchers could not confirm that second-wave clones peaking on day 37 targeted SARS-CoV-2. Most CD4+ clones that shrank were in CM and EM, while CD8+ ones turned up in EMRA.

Germline V lookup: CDR1 SGHRS, CDR2 YFSETQ. This CDR3 has 16 residues. V was trimmed by 3 bases and J by 3 bases, leaving 19 bases between them. Concerning this clonotype itself: What it binds is not known.

TCRdb called the 5' RACE reads again in MiXCR, with one record for every CDR3 protein. The sample lists 350,000 or so distinct CDR3 sequences; 13% were seen once. This chain uses TRBV5-1 with TRBJ2-7; either TRBD1 or TRBD2 may supply D (6 bases each). The clonotype comes from a man in his late teens or twenties who had mild COVID-19 (a few samples of this study predate the infection). Cell type and time point are not known. Sequencing input: PBMCs or a T cell subset sorted from them (not recorded which). The CDR3 DNA follows: TGCGCCAGCAGCTATGCCCGCGCGGGGACAAGCTACGAGCAGTACTTC. It specifies CASSYARAGTSYEQYF.